Below, 24 T cell receptor beta chains from the same sample are listed, as sequenced in a study of T cells in Graves' hyperthyroidism and ophthalmopathy. Amplified TCR beta CDR3 regions came from RNA transcripts. Researchers ran a first-round RT-PCR on the TCR CDR3 using the HTBI primer set. MiXCR, applied by TCRdb to the multiplex PCR reads, yields one record per CDR3 protein. The sample holds hundreds of thousands of distinct CDR3 sequences, around 15% seen once. Sequenced input: blood. These receptors were taken from a woman between 55 and 75 years old with Graves' ophthalmopathy.

This clonotype was seen repeatedly, ten times or more. The chain links TRBV27 to TRBJ1-1; no reliable D call. Germline assignment: CDR1 MNHEY and CDR2 SMNVEV (reference sequence). This CDR3 contains 19 residues. The V and J ends lost 1 base and 0 bases respectively, with 21 bases between them. In DNA form, the CDR3 reads TGTGCCAGCAGTTTATACTCAACAGACCTACTTTCCCTGAACACTGAAGCTTTCTTT. Protein sequence: CASSLYSTDLLSLNTEAFF.

This clonotype was seen many times. V and J are TRBV6-2 or TRBV6-3 and TRBJ1-1; 9 positions match TRBD1. CDR1 and CDR2 (germline): MNHEY, SVGEGT. The V segment lost 6 bases and the J segment 1 base; nucleotides outside the gene matches: 3. This CDR3 has 14 residues. CDR3 DNA: TGTGCCAGCAGGATGGGACAGGGGAACACTGAAGCTTTCTTT. Protein sequence: CASRMGQGNTEAFF.

This clonotype was detected a few times. The gene calls are TRBV28 and TRBJ1-1; 7 positions agree with TRBD1. The CDR3 is 11 amino acids. Germline CDR1 reads MDHEN; CDR2 reads SYDVKM. For the CDR3, the DNA is TGTGCGGGACAGACGAACACTGAAGCTTTCTTT. Amino acid sequence: CAGQTNTEAFF.

This clonotype was counted only a few times. This chain connects TRBV20-1 to TRBJ2-5; 7 bases map to TRBD2. J was trimmed by 5 bases and V by 6 bases; bases with no gene match: 6. Germline values: CDR1 DFQATT, CDR2 SNEGSKA (reference sequence). CDR3 length: 12 residues. DNA of the CDR3: TGCAGTGCCCGAGGGAGGGATGAGACCCAGTACTTC. Protein product: CSARGRDETQYF.

At least ten counts were recorded for this clonotype. J is TRBJ2-7 and V is TRBV6-1, with 9 bases fitting TRBD1. The germline gives CDR1 MNHNS, CDR2 SASEGT. There are 16 residues in the CDR3. Trimming at V came to 7 bases and at J to 4 bases, leaving 14 bases not matched to a gene. CDR3 in amino acids: CASTIGGDRARYEQYF. CDR3 nucleotide sequence: TGTGCCAGCACCATCGGCGGGGACAGGGCAAGATACGAGCAGTACTTC.

As regards this clonotype: This sequence may be a read error, since a much larger clone differs from it by one base. The chain joins TRBV3-1 to TRBJ2-1; D not certain. The CDR3 is 15 amino acids. From germline, CDR1 is LGHDT and CDR2 YNNKEL (reference sequence). In nucleotides, the CDR3 is TGTGCCAGCAGCGATTTCGGGCGGAATGACAATGGGCAGTTCTTC. Translation: CASSDFGRNDNGQFF.

This clonotype was detected many times. J is TRBJ2-3 and V is TRBV7-9, with 7 bases aligning to TRBD2. From germline, CDR1 is SEHNR and CDR2 FQNEAQ (reference sequence). J was trimmed by 1 base and V by 3 bases; bases with no gene match: 10. The CDR3 has 17 amino acids. CDR3 nucleotide sequence: TGTGCCAGCAGCTTGGGGAGGGCTAGCGGAGGCACAGATACGCAGTATTTT. Translating it yields CASSLGRASGGTDTQYF.

This clonotype was observed many times. The chain uses TRBV20-1 and TRBJ2-7; possible D gene TRBD1, 5 bases. CDR1 DFQATT and CDR2 SNEGSKA come from the germline V gene (reference sequence). V lost 7 bases, J lost 2 bases, and 15 bases lay in between. The CDR3 length is 13 residues. CDR3 bases: TGCAGTGTTCAGGGTTCCCGGACCTACGAGCAGTACTTC. It is translated as CSVQGSRTYEQYF.

This clonotype occurred a few times. A much larger clone differs from this one at a single base, so this may be a read error. The gene calls are TRBV30 and TRBJ1-3; D remains ambiguous. The CDR3 has 16 residues. In germline, CDR1 is GTSNPN, CDR2 SVGIG (reference sequence). The CDR3 sequence is CAWSVRGKLAGDTIYF. The CDR3 DNA sequence: TGTGCCTGGAGTGTACGTGGCAAATTGGCTGGAGACACCATATATTTT.

Note on this clonotype: This may be a read error: a much more frequent sequence differs by one nucleotide. The rearrangement uses TRBV30 and TRBJ2-5, with D perhaps matching TRBD1 (6 bases). The CDR3 runs 15 residues. In germline, CDR1 is GTSNPN, CDR2 SVGIG (reference sequence). Trimming left V 0 bases short and J 12 bases short, with 23 bases between. The CDR3 bases are TGTGCCTGGAGTGTACACGGACAGCTTGTACCAGTGGAGTACTTC. Amino acids: CAWSVHGQLVPVEYF.

This clonotype was seen more than once but under ten times. Without the conserved terminal phenylalanine or tryptophan, this CDR3 likely stems from a read error. The rearrangement links TRBV12-3 or TRBV12-4 to TRBJ2-1; 11 nucleotides align to TRBD2. The CDR3 length is 14 residues. With V trimmed by 6 bases and J by 4 bases, 2 bases remained unmatched. The CDR3 coding sequence is TGTGCCAGCAGGGGACTAGCGGAATACAATGAGCAGTTCCTC. Its translation: CASRGLAEYNEQFL.

CDR3 coding DNA: TGTGCCAGCAGCTTAAAGCTCGGGCTCTACAATGAGCAGTTCTTC. Translating it yields CASSLKLGLYNEQFF. This rearrangement joins TRBV7-2 to TRBJ2-1; D uncertain. The CDR3 is 15 residues long. From germline, CDR1 is SGHTA and CDR2 FQGNSA. V shed 2 bases and J shed 3 bases, with 11 bases lying between them.

This chain uses TRBV7-2 with TRBJ2-1, with D maybe TRBD2 (6 bases). The CDR3 contains 14 residues. Germline CDR1 and CDR2: SGHTA and FQGNSA. V lost 4 bases and J 6 bases, leaving 13 bases between the germline ends. In nucleotides, the CDR3 is TGTGCCAGCAGCTACCCGGGAGAATTCAATGAGCAGTTCTTC. Translated: CASSYPGEFNEQFF.

V usage is TRBV10-3 and J usage is TRBJ2-4; 15 bases fit TRBD2. Trimming cost V 4 bases and J 1 base; bases outside gene matches: 2. This CDR3 region has 17 residues. Germline CDR1 is ENHRY and CDR2 is SYGVKD. CDR3 sequence (DNA): TGTGCCATCAGTGGCGGGACTAGCGGGAGGGCCAAAAACATTCAGTACTTC. The encoded protein is CAISGGTSGRAKNIQYF.

This clonotype showed up many times. The chain has TRBV10-3 and TRBJ2-1; 12 bases are shared with TRBD1. The CDR3 is 15 residues long. V shed 6 bases and J 8 bases; nucleotides not matched to a gene: 8. CDR1 and CDR2 from the germline V gene are ENHRY and SYGVKD. The CDR3 bases are TGTGCCATCAGGGCCGGGACAGGGGGCATCTATGAGCAGTTCTTC. This translates into CAIRAGTGGIYEQFF.

Many counts were recorded for this clonotype. The chain is built from TRBV5-5 and TRBJ2-7; no firm D call. This CDR3 has 15 residues. Germline V gene lookup returns CDR1 SGHKS and CDR2 YYEKEE (reference sequence). The V and J ends lost 5 bases and 2 bases respectively, with 17 bases between them. This CDR3 reads CASRLTDGETYEQYF. The CDR3 DNA sequence: TGTGCCAGCAGACTGACGGACGGAGAAACCTACGAGCAGTACTTC.

Written as DNA, the CDR3 is TGTGCCAGCTCCCCCGGACTAGCGGACTCCCAGTACTTC. Its protein is CASSPGLADSQYF. This sequence joins TRBV18 and TRBJ2-5; 10 positions agree with TRBD2. Losses at the gene ends were 6 bases for V and 9 bases for J; bases not matched to a gene: 7. The germline gives CDR1 KGHSH, CDR2 LQKENI. The CDR3 is 13 residues long. The variable domain in full, with the rest retrieved from reference TRBV18 and TRBJ2-5, is NAGVMQNPRHLVRRRGQEARLRCSPMKGHSHVYWYRQLPEEGLKFMVYLQKENIIDESGMPKERFSAEFPKEGPSILRIQQVVRGDSAAYFCASSPGLADSQYFGPGTRLLVL.

This clonotype was counted only a few times. The rearrangement links TRBV20-1 to TRBJ2-7, with TRBD2 matching over 10 bases. Trimming at V came to 0 bases and at J to 4 bases, leaving 3 bases not matched to a gene. The CDR3 totals 14 residues. The germline V gene encodes CDR1 DFQATT and CDR2 SNEGSKA (reference sequence). DNA of the CDR3: TGCAGTGCTAGAGATCTAGCGGGAGTATACGAGCAGTACTTC. It yields the protein CSARDLAGVYEQYF.

The rearrangement joins TRBV6-5 to TRBJ2-5, with a tentative D call TRBD1 (6 bases). Germline CDR1 MNHEY, CDR2 SVGAGI. The CDR3 runs 15 residues. V lost 2 bases, J lost 4 bases, and 14 bases lay in between. DNA for the CDR3: TGTGCCAGCAGTTACACGGGGCGAGGGGGAGAGACCCAGTACTTC. It encodes CASSYTGRGGETQYF.

This clonotype has at least ten counts. J is TRBJ1-5 and V is TRBV20-1, with D hard to call. The CDR3 is 12 amino acids. Looked up from germline, CDR1 is DFQATT and CDR2 is SNEGSKA (reference sequence). Trimming removed 5 bases from V and 6 bases from J, with 11 bases in between. DNA for the CDR3: TGCAGTGCTGGTAAATCCGGTCAGCCCCAGCATTTT. Its protein product is CSAGKSGQPQHF.

The rearrangement joins TRBV19 to TRBJ2-2; no definite D call. This CDR3 comprises 14 residues. Per germline, CDR1 LNHDA and CDR2 SQIVND (reference sequence). Trimming left V 5 bases short and J 2 bases short, with 9 bases between. The CDR3 DNA follows: TGTGCCAGTAGTGGATGGGGAAACACCGGGGAGCTGTTTTTT. Encoded protein: CASSGWGNTGELFF.

The V and J genes are TRBV4-3 and TRBJ1-6, with D perhaps matching TRBD1 (6 bases). This CDR3 has 17 amino acids. Germline CDR1 reads LGHNA; CDR2 reads YSLEER. Between the trimmed V and J ends, which lost 0 bases and 7 bases, there was a span of 16 bases. The CDR3 DNA reads TGCGCCAGCAGCCAAGAGAGGGACGGGGGCAGGAATTCACCCCTCCACTTT. Its translation is CASSQERDGGRNSPLHF.

The rearrangement joins TRBV6-6 to TRBJ1-2; 9 nucleotides line up with TRBD1. V lost 0 bases and J lost 3; bases outside the gene matches: 11. This CDR3 comprises 18 residues. Germline CDR1 reads MNHNY; CDR2 reads SVGAGI (reference sequence). As DNA, the CDR3 is TGTGCCAGCAGTTACTCCGGTCGGGGACAGGGTATAGACTATGGCTACACCTTC. It codes for CASSYSGRGQGIDYGYTF.

This clonotype was counted at least ten times. V and J are TRBV11-2 and TRBJ2-7, with 8 bases aligning to TRBD1. The trim removed 5 bases at V and 2 bases at J, leaving 8 bases unmatched. Germline CDR1 is SGHAT and CDR2 is FQNNGV. CDR3 size: 15 residues. The CDR3 nucleotides are TGTGCCAGCAGCCTGGACAGGGTATTAGCCTACGAGCAGTACTTC. Its translation: CASSLDRVLAYEQYF.